This TCR beta chain was observed in a study of shared clonotypes between healthy human individuals. Libraries were prepared by immunoSEQ multiplex PCR; TCRdb keeps only in-frame clonotypes and omits some of them. The data contain about 480,000 clones, approximately 79% of them singletons. Sequencing input: PBMCs. The source of this sequence is a woman aged 40 to 50 in good health. Some clones in this sample may be carry-over from other donors' samples.

CDR3 amino acids: CASRVEGALGYTF. In nucleotides, the CDR3 is TGTGCCAGCAGGGTTGAGGGGGCGCTTGGCTACACCTTC. The rearrangement uses TRBV2 and TRBJ1-2, with TRBD1 matching 7 bases. Germline CDR1 and CDR2: SNHLY and FYNNEI. V lost 6 bases to trimming and J lost 7 bases; unmatched junction nucleotides: 8. The CDR3 runs 13 residues.